Listed below are T cell receptor beta chains from one sample, sequenced in a study of CD8 T cells in ankylosing spondylitis. TCRdb reprocessed the 5' RACE reads via MiXCR and lists one record per CDR3 protein. The data hold about 130,000 distinct CDR3 sequences, with 7% to 10% observed a single time. Sequencing used blood, either unsorted or a sorted T cell fraction (not recorded which). The receptors originated from a male donor with ankylosing spondylitis or in good health (not recorded which). CDR3s leave out the opening cysteine and the closing phenylalanine or tryptophan. The order of the fields is V gene, CDR3 protein.

TRBV5-5 ASSLGALRTDTQY
TRBV20-1 SASKGYGYT
TRBV7-9 ASSSHGESYNSPLH
TRBV3-1 ASSSSGLAGRNSYEQY
TRBV20-1 SAPRPTSGVVSYEQY
TRBV6-5 AVRVFGETQY
TRBV20-1 SASGTNTGELF
TRBV29-1 SVGLAGRGTQY
TRBV19 ASSRLYSGAQETQY
TRBV20-1 SVKGQGAGTGEDTQY
TRBV2 ASRTGTAAYEQY
TRBV14 ASSRWRGGETDTQY
TRBV9 ASSVEGLGYEQY
TRBV7-2 ASSLGGSGRPPDTQY
TRBV7-9 ASSFFTTSGYTDTQY
TRBV27 ASSVTSGRAPDTQY
TRBV4-3 ASSQDSGTHSGANVLT
TRBV7-8 ASSTRDRGYNEQF
TRBV6-1 ASSGRLGANVLT
TRBV5-1 ASSVGQGSTEAF
TRBV24-1 ATSEPGLQGSSYNEQF
TRBV6-2/TRBV6-3 ASSYSMEGPGPQH
TRBV6-2/TRBV6-3 ASSYGTSGSYNEQF
TRBV29-1 SVASGVNYGYT
TRBV29-1 SVGGRDNQPQH
TRBV2 ASSVLRNEQF
TRBV20-1 SAGKEISTDTQY
TRBV12-3/TRBV12-4 ASSNAWSDTQY
TRBV29-1 SAGGLAGDPYEQY
TRBV7-2 ASSLAGGSRETQY
TRBV6-2/TRBV6-3 ASSYPGAGGGADTQY
TRBV20-1 SARDGGDRRYSNQPQH
TRBV12-5 ASGRTETGELF
TRBV30 AWQTQLANTGELF
TRBV28 ASSLSPTQTGVNYGYT
TRBV5-1 ASSSWDYHGNEQF
TRBV12-3/TRBV12-4 ASSFTGSEETQY
TRBV20-1 SASGGSGAFSYEQY
TRBV3-1 ASSQEIGIRETQY